This TCR beta chain was captured by sequencing in a study of identical twins. With 6 bases clipped from V and 6 bases from J, the junction kept 9 bases outside the gene matches. This CDR3 comprises 13 residues. Per the germline V gene, CDR1 is DFQATT and CDR2 is SNEGSKA (reference sequence). TCRdb re-analysed the 5' RACE reads in MiXCR, keeping a single row per CDR3 protein. The profile shows more than 650,000 distinct CDR3 sequences, 5.5% to 6.5% of them singletons. This clonotype has at least ten counts. The antigen is unknown. Study-level points and caveats: Conclusions relied on cross-sectional statistical analysis, not following the same donors. Twin sharing of out-of-frame TCR alpha was underestimated by models in monozygotic pairs.

Only healthy Caucasians were included as donors. The receptor comes from a man younger than 35 in good health. The sequencing input was naive T cells sorted from blood. This rearrangement joins TRBV20-1 to TRBJ2-7; 9 positions agree with TRBD2. The CDR3 protein is CSAEPGLAGEQYF. CDR3 DNA sequence: TGCAGTGCAGAACCGGGACTAGCAGGCGAGCAGTACTTC.